This T cell receptor beta chain is drawn from a study of T-cell reconstitution after alpha-beta-depleted transplantation in children (dated by TCRdb to the mid-2010s). Describing the broader study: The study quantitatively tracked T-cell immune reconstitution after TCRalphabeta/CD19-depleted allogeneic hematopoietic cell transplantation in children using TCR repertoire profiling.

The sample's treatment or condition label, decoded: allogeneic hematopoietic cell transplantation with graft depleted of TCRalphabeta T cells and CD19 B cells. The transplant recipients were children given TCRalphabeta/CD19-depleted allogeneic hematopoietic cell grafts. In the case of this clonotype: No cognate antigen has been identified for it. Per-base quality was not reported, and no clone a single base away is much larger than it.

Beyond this particular receptor, the publication reports: The apparently early recovery of alphabetaT-cell counts about two months after transplant reportedly depended on only several hundred rapidly expanded clones that came from non-depleted graft cells. In some patients, the high TCRbeta diversity seen at day 60 was put down to recipient T cells and intrathymic progenitors that had survived conditioning. The frequencies of hyperexpanded clones fell over the following months, and after one year, T-cell counts and TCRbeta diversity were mostly attributed to newly produced T cells.

The protocol used for the library was PCR. The data were produced on an Illumina HiSeq 2500. To normalize quantification of the TCRbeta repertoire, the TCR libraries were built with molecular barcoding that relied on unique molecular identifiers. Starting from the raw public reads, TCRdb applied fastp trimming at Q25, assembled clones with MiXCR and retained in-frame beta chains. All rows with the same CDR3 protein become a single entry with the most common DNA and genes. A total of about 110,000 distinct CDR3 sequences appear in this sample, under 13% of them only once. The ten largest clones take up approximately 36% of the sample. The CDR3 goes from the cysteine to the phenylalanine over 12 residues. The read is trimmed to its CDR3 DNA, 36 bases read in frame from base 1. The germline V gene (reference sequence) supplies CDR1 LNHDA and CDR2 SQIVND. V and J are trimmed by 6 bases and 5 bases, and the gene matches miss 1 base of the junction.

This clonotype was sampled from a boy younger than 10 with acute lymphoblastic leukemia, due to receive a stem cell transplant. The chain was built from TRBV19 and TRBJ1-5; 7 middle bases align to TRBD1. The input for sequencing was PBMCs, taken before TCRalphabeta/CD19-depleted stem cell transplant. The nucleotide sequence reads TGTGCCAGTAGGGACAGGCATCAGCCCCAGCATTTT. It is translated as CASRDRHQPQHF.